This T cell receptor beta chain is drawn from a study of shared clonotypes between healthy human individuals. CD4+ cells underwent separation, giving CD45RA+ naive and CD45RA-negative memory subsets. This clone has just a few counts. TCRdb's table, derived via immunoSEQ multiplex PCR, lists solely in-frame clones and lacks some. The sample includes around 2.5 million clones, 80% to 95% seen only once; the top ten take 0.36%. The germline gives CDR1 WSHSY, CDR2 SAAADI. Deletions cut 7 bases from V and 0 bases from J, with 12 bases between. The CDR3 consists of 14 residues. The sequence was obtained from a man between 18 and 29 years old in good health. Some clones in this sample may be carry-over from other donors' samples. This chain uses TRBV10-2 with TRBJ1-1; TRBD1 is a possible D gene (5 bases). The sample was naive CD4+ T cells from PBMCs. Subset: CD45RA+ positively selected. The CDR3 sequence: CASMTANMNTEAFF. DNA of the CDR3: TGCGCCAGCATGACAGCGAACATGAACACTGAAGCTTTCTTT.